This T cell receptor (beta chain) comes out of a study of shared T cell receptors in the human thymus (dated by TCRdb to 2020 to 2022). The study in broad terms: The study examined how self-reactive, shared T-cell receptor alpha chains are generated in the human thymus.

Libraries were constructed by the immunoSEQ multiplex PCR assay. What TCRdb holds here is the immuneACCESS table cut down to in-frame rearrangements. Part of the clones is not present; checked against another copy, under half of the missing clones reflect an unresolved V gene, and the others are unexplained. The sample records roughly 700,000 clones, over 75% of which are singletons. The ten top clones hold about 0.01% of the sample. Concerning this clone itself: Its antigen is currently not known. Base qualities are not provided; no much larger clone lies one nucleotide away.

The CDR3 numbers 14 residues from cysteine through phenylalanine. Only CDR3 DNA is held: 42 bases, read in frame from base 1. The germline V gene gives CDR1 as SGHAT and CDR2 as FQNNGV. Trimming accounts for 7 bases at V and 2 bases at J, while the number of junction bases matched to no gene is 5. These sequences were also reported in another study, on human thymus T cells. Looking at the second paper: Donors were immunologically healthy infants undergoing open corrective cardiac surgery for congenital heart defects in Finland. The thymus tissue came from surgical resects taken out during corrective cardiac surgery. Usage of V and J gene segments appeared to be biased in both the thymic and the peripheral blood repertoires. The related research found that thymic TCR repertoires overlapped highly between unrelated individuals. The study described the TCR alpha and beta repertoires in under ten infant thymus samples and a few matching peripheral blood samples. The infant donors were roughly 7 to 244 days old, and the cohort included five to seven males and a couple of females. After being mechanically released from the tissue, thymocytes were kept at -70 degrees C in pellets of about 9-32 million cells. A QIAsymphony instrument was used to extract genomic DNA from frozen cell pellets. Using the immunoSEQ multiplex PCR assay, the TCRB and TCRAD loci were amplified from a standardized quantity of quality-controlled genomic DNA. The V(D)J region was spanned by amplicons of a length sufficient to cover the CDR3 and to identify V and J genes. Through the commercial immunoSEQ service, the amplicons were sequenced on an Illumina platform. Primer bias and sequencing errors were corrected as previously described, and TCRAD and TCRB were defined on the basis of the IMGT database. The repertoires were analysed using immunoSEQ Analyzer 3.0 and VDJTools for basic statistics, V/J segment usage, diversity estimates, rarefaction and pairwise overlap. Chao1, ChaoE, Efron-Thisted, Shannon and inverse Simpson indices were used to estimate diversity, which was also estimated on datasets down-sampled to the smallest sample. Repertoire overlap used strict matching of CDR3 nucleotide sequence, V gene and J gene, with Jaccard-based multidimensional scaling clustering. On average, roughly 740,000 unique TCRB clonotypes were obtained from thymus samples, compared with approximately 82,000 from blood samples.

The sequenced sample consisted of thymocytes. This clonotype was obtained from a boy in the first two years of life with a congenital heart defect. Donor details come from another sample of the same person, matched by shared clones. The chain joins TRBV11-2 to TRBJ2-1, with 7 bases matching TRBD2. The CDR3 corresponds to CASNREDAYNEQFF. The nucleotide sequence is given as TGTGCCAGCAACCGGGAGGACGCCTACAATGAGCAGTTCTTC.